Reported below is one T cell receptor beta chain. Its antigen is as yet unknown. The data belong to a study of T cells in Graves' hyperthyroidism and ophthalmopathy. CDR3 length equals 14 residues. J lost 5 bases, V lost 7 bases, and 6 bases had no gene match. In germline, CDR1 is SNHLY, CDR2 FYNNEI. Not enrolled were patients with uncontrolled infection, other autoimmune disease, pregnancy or lactation. Template material for amplifying TCR beta CDR3 regions consisted of RNA transcripts. TCR CDR3 underwent first-round RT-PCR with the HTBI primer set. TCRdb ran MiXCR on the multiplex PCR reads and lists one entry per CDR3 protein. The sample has some 600,000 distinct CDR3 sequences, approximately 44% seen once. Findings and limits, study-wide: Blood also carried most thyroid clonotypes expanded above 0.001.

Sequenced input: peripheral blood or thyroid tissue (not recorded which). This clonotype originated in a woman between 18 and 29 years old with Graves' hyperthyroidism. The rearrangement links TRBV2 to TRBJ2-5; 11 nucleotides line up with TRBD1. The CDR3 is CASTGTGGGETQYF. DNA of the CDR3: TGTGCCAGCACCGGGACAGGGGGTGGCGAGACCCAGTACTTC.